Each of the 15 T cell receptor beta chains below was sequenced from the same sample in a study of shared clonotypes between healthy human individuals (dated by TCRdb to the early 2020s). Library preparation was by the immunoSEQ multiplex PCR assay. As stored in TCRdb, this immuneACCESS dataset retains in-frame rearrangements with V and J assigned. A fraction of the clones does not appear; measured against another copy, unresolved V genes explain less than half of the discrepancy, and the remainder lacks a known reason. The sample table contains approximately 980,000 clones; only one count was recorded for over 75% of them. The top ten clones comprise roughly 1.5% of the sample. What was sequenced was memory CD4+ T cells sorted from blood. Explained via the paper, the cell subset or site label denotes: CD45RA-negative fraction. Every receptor here comes from a man between 18 and 29 years old in good health.

The chain uses TRBV28 and TRBJ1-2; D is possibly TRBD1 (5 bases). Per germline, CDR1 MDHEN and CDR2 SYDVKM. CDR3 length: 12 amino acids. V gave up 2 bases and J gave up 8 bases, with 9 bases separating them. Here the CDR3 reads CASSLRDRGYTF. Written as DNA, the CDR3 is TGTGCCAGCAGTTTAAGGGACCGCGGCTACACCTTC.

This rearrangement joins TRBV28 to TRBJ2-6; D is perhaps TRBD1 or TRBD2 (5 bases each). V was shortened by 2 bases and J by 1 base, with 9 bases between the two germline ends. CDR3 length: 16 residues. The germline V gene has CDR1 MDHEN and CDR2 SYDVKM. The CDR3: CASSLEGLSGANVLTF. As DNA, the CDR3 is TGTGCCAGCAGTTTAGAGGGGCTGTCTGGGGCCAACGTCCTGACTTTC.

The V gene is TRBV6-1, the J gene TRBJ2-5, with D unresolved. Germline CDR1 and CDR2: MNHNS and SASEGT. The CDR3 has 14 amino acids. Trimming took off 6 bases at V and 5 bases at J, with 16 bases between the two ends. CDR3 in DNA: TGTGCCAGCAGCATAATGGCTCACCGGGAGACCCAGTACTTC. It translates to CASSIMAHRETQYF.

The gene calls are TRBV28 and TRBJ2-1, with 14 bases lining up with TRBD2. The CDR3 sequence is 19 residues long. The junction had 15 bases not matched to a gene; V was cut back by 4 bases and J by 7 bases. Per germline, CDR1 MDHEN and CDR2 SYDVKM. For the CDR3, the DNA is TGTGCCAGCAGTTCAGATCCGCGGACGGGACTAGCGGGGGTTAATGAGCAGTTCTTC. Protein sequence: CASSSDPRTGLAGVNEQFF.

This sequence joins TRBV7-9 and TRBJ2-1; 9 bases are shared with TRBD2. Germline V gene data show CDR1 as SEHNR and CDR2 as FQNEAQ (reference sequence). The ends lost 5 bases at V and 4 bases at J; junction bases unmatched: 3. The CDR3 is made up of 14 amino acids. Here the CDR3 reads CASSPSGTYNEQFF. The CDR3 coding sequence is TGTGCCAGCAGCCCTAGCGGGACTTACAATGAGCAGTTCTTC.

The chain couples TRBV6-4 to TRBJ2-3; 8 bases map to TRBD2. Germline values: CDR1 MRHNA, CDR2 SNTAGT. There are 16 residues in the CDR3. Trimming cost V 2 bases and J 0 bases; bases outside gene matches: 4. DNA of the CDR3: TGTGCCAGCAGTGACAGCGGGAGCGCCAGCACAGATACGCAGTATTTT. Its protein is CASSDSGSASTDTQYF.

V usage is TRBV2 and J usage is TRBJ2-5; D remains unclear. Trimming took off 5 bases at V and 5 bases at J, with 9 bases between the two ends. CDR3 length: 12 amino acids. Looked up from germline, CDR1 is SNHLY and CDR2 is FYNNEI. The CDR3 sequence is CASSTTWETQYF. In DNA, the CDR3 is TGTGCCAGCAGTACAACGTGGGAGACCCAGTACTTC.

V is TRBV5-6 and J is TRBJ2-7, with D possibly being TRBD1 (5 bases). V gave up 0 bases and J gave up 2 bases, with 9 bases separating them. This CDR3 comprises 14 residues. Germline V gene sequence: CDR1 SGHDT, CDR2 YYEEEE. Written as DNA, the CDR3 is TGTGCCAGCAGCTTGGGACAGAGAACCTACGAGCAGTACTTC. Protein sequence: CASSLGQRTYEQYF. Variable domain in full (rest from reference TRBV5-6 and TRBJ2-7): DAGVTQSPTHLIKTRGQQVTLRCSPKSGHDTVSWYQQALGQGPQFIFQYYEEEERQRGNFPDRFSGHQFPNYSSELNVNALLLGDSALYLCASSLGQRTYEQYFGPGTRLTVT.

The genes are TRBV5-1 and TRBJ2-7; weak D call: TRBD1 (8 bases). The CDR3 sequence is 15 residues long. Trimming removed 2 bases at V and 4 bases at J, with 16 bases between. The germline CDR1 and CDR2 sequences are SGHRS and YFSETQ. In DNA form, the CDR3 reads TGCGCCAGCAGCTTCTTGGGAGGGACAGGATACGAGCAGTACTTC. Protein sequence: CASSFLGGTGYEQYF. The entire variable domain, with the rest obtained from reference TRBV5-1 and TRBJ2-7, is as follows: KAGVTQTPRYLIKTRGQQVTLSCSPISGHRSVSWYQQTPGQGLQFLFEYFSETQRNKGNFPGRFSGRQFSNSRSEMNVSTLELGDSALYLCASSFLGGTGYEQYFGPGTRLTVT.

This clone was recorded many times. The J gene is TRBJ1-2, the V gene TRBV10-1; 7 positions agree with TRBD1. This CDR3 comprises 13 residues. CDR1 is WNHNN and CDR2 is SYGVQD in the germline V gene (reference sequence). Trimming took 2 bases from V and 4 from J; bases not matched to a gene: 1. The CDR3 region has the DNA TGCGCCAGCAGTGAGGCAGGGGGCTATGGCTACACCTTC. This gives the protein CASSEAGGYGYTF.

The chain uses TRBV30 and TRBJ1-6, with 9 bases that match TRBD1. V gave up 3 bases and J gave up 10 bases; unmatched junction bases: 7. The CDR3 is 14 residues long. Germline CDR1 and CDR2: GTSNPN and SVGIG (reference sequence). The CDR3 loop reads CAWSKQGARSPLHF. The CDR3 DNA follows: TGTGCCTGGAGCAAACAGGGGGCGCGATCACCCCTCCACTTT.

The chain recombines TRBV4-3 with TRBJ2-3; D is perhaps TRBD1 or TRBD2 (7 bases each). The CDR3 sequence is 16 residues long. V was clipped by 3 bases and J by 4 bases, with 17 bases between them. Germline CDR1 and CDR2: LGHNA and YSLEER. CDR3 DNA sequence: TGCGCCAGCAGCCAGACTGGGGGAGGGGGCGCAGATACGCAGTATTTT. It codes for CASSQTGGGGADTQYF.

The CDR3: CASSPTNTGELFF. The CDR3 DNA reads as TGTGCCAGTTCGCCCACGAACACCGGGGAGCTGTTTTTT. This chain joins TRBV2 and TRBJ2-2; D unclear. The CDR3 extends over 13 amino acids. Germline CDR1 is SNHLY and CDR2 is FYNNEI. With 9 bases removed from V and 0 bases from J, the gap between germline ends came to 8 bases.

This clone was recorded only once. This chain connects TRBV11-2 to TRBJ2-1; 10 bases align to TRBD2. Germline V gene sequence: CDR1 SGHAT, CDR2 FQNNGV. The CDR3 has 15 amino acids. The ends lost 6 bases at V and 5 bases at J; junction bases unmatched: 7. The chain's CDR3 is CASRNYGLADNEQFF. DNA of the CDR3: TGTGCCAGCAGAAATTACGGACTAGCGGACAATGAGCAGTTCTTC.

This clone is a singleton in its sample. A junction boundary mismatches the germline segment, possibly from a read error. The rearrangement links TRBV29-1 to TRBJ1-2, with unresolved D. CDR1 is SQVTM, CDR2 ANQGSEA, per germline. This CDR3 contains 9 residues. DNA for the CDR3: TGCAGCGTTGAAGGCGGTGTCGTCTTC. It encodes CSVEGGVVF. Using reference TRBV29-1 and TRBJ1-2 for the parts outside the CDR3, the full variable domain is SAVISQKPSRDICQRGTSLTIQCQVDSQVTMMFWYRQQPGQSLTLIATANQGSEATYESGFVIDKFPISRPNLTFSTLTVSNMSPEDSSIYLCSVEGGVVFGSGTRLTVV.